Below, 7 T cell receptor beta chains from the same sample are listed, as sequenced in a study of T cell responses to AZD1222 COVID-19 vaccine. The method was immunoSEQ multiplex PCR; TCRdb's version includes in-frame clones alone and lacks a portion of them. The repertoire includes 100,000 to 150,000 clones, approximately 88% of them detected once, and around 5.8% sits in the top ten. Source: peripheral blood, taken on day 0 of AZD1222 vaccination. The receptor set was obtained from an adult in good health.

This sequence joins TRBV7-8 and TRBJ2-1, with D possibly being TRBD1 (5 bases). The V gene lost 5 bases and the J gene lost 9 bases, with 17 bases spanning the gap. The CDR3 loop spans 14 amino acids. Germline CDR1 and CDR2: SGHVS and FQNEAQ. Here the CDR3 reads CASSPSGGQGEQFF. CDR3 coding DNA: TGTGCCAGCAGCCCCTCAGGTGGGCAGGGTGAGCAGTTCTTC.

V is TRBV30 and J is TRBJ1-1, with 7 bases identical to TRBD1. Trimming took 0 bases from V and 3 from J; bases not matched to a gene: 1. Germline V gene sequence: CDR1 GTSNPN, CDR2 SVGIG (reference sequence). CDR3 length: 13 residues. The DNA of the CDR3 is TGTGCCTGGAGTGTAACAGGGGACACTGAAGCTTTCTTT. Its protein is CAWSVTGDTEAFF. Based on the CDR3 plus reference TRBV30 and TRBJ1-1, the full variable domain is SQTIHQWPATLVQPVGSPLSLECTVEGTSNPNLYWYRQAAGRGLQLLFYSVGIGQISSEVPQNLSASRPQDRQFILSSKKLLLSDSGFYLCAWSVTGDTEAFFGQGTRLTVV.

The CDR3 region is CATSRALDRQFF. Here the CDR3 DNA reads TGTGCCACCAGCAGAGCCCTGGACCGTCAGTTCTTC. The chain combines TRBV15 with TRBJ2-1; D is unclear. This CDR3 region has 12 residues. The germline V gene encodes CDR1 LNHNV and CDR2 YYDKDF (reference sequence). V shed 1 base and J shed 13 bases, with 11 bases lying between them.

V is TRBV19 and J is TRBJ2-2; either TRBD1 or TRBD2 may fit D (6 bases each). V lost 6 bases to trimming and J lost 2 bases, with 19 bases between them. The CDR3 loop spans 17 amino acids. CDR1 is LNHDA, CDR2 SQIVND, per germline (reference sequence). The chain's CDR3 is CASRTGPPGANTGELFF. In DNA form, the CDR3 reads TGTGCCAGTAGGACCGGGCCCCCGGGGGCTAACACCGGGGAGCTGTTTTTT.

This clone was seen a handful of times. V and J are TRBV3-1 (or the pseudogene TRBV3-2) and TRBJ2-7; perhaps D is TRBD1 or TRBD2 (6 bases each). CDR1 is LGHDT and CDR2 is YNNKEL in the germline V gene (reference sequence). Trimming cost V 3 bases and J 2 bases, with 26 bases left between them. The CDR3 loop spans 19 amino acids. In nucleotides, the CDR3 is TGTGCCAGCAGCCACTTTGGGGGGCGCATCGCGAGTGCGGCCTACGAGCAGTACTTC. Translating gives CASSHFGGRIASAAYEQYF.

This chain connects TRBV6-5 to TRBJ1-2, with D unclear. This CDR3 comprises 14 residues. Trimming took off 11 bases at V and 0 bases at J, with 16 bases between the two ends. The germline gives CDR1 MNHEY, CDR2 SVGAGI. CDR3 sequence reads: CASQKGDSNYGYTF. In nucleotides, the CDR3 is TGTGCCTCCCAAAAGGGAGACTCTAACTATGGCTACACCTTC.

The rearrangement links TRBV7-8 to TRBJ1-4; 7 positions agree with TRBD1. This CDR3 region has 16 residues. Germline trimming cut 5 bases from V and 7 bases from J; bases unmatched to any gene: 13. Germline V gene sequence: CDR1 SGHVS, CDR2 FQNEAQ. CDR3 sequence: CASSPRPTGLGEKLFF. The CDR3 DNA sequence: TGTGCCAGCAGCCCCCGTCCGACAGGGCTAGGTGAAAAACTGTTTTTT.